This T cell receptor (beta chain) was sequenced during a study of T cell changes during pregnancy in multiple sclerosis (dated by TCRdb to the late 2010s). For the wider study: The study looked at changes in the T cell repertoire across pregnancy in women with multiple sclerosis.

Preparation of the library involved the immunoSEQ multiplex PCR assay. Drawn from immuneACCESS, this table holds only the in-frame rearrangements with V and J called that TCRdb kept. Clones are partly lost; checked studies trace under half to an unresolved V gene and leave the rest unexplained. This sample comprises about 70,000 clones, roughly 94% of them detected only once. The ten largest clones add up to more than 0.45% of the sample. Points on this clone: The antigen it binds to is not known. No much larger clonotype is one base removed from it; base qualities were not supplied.

The germline V gene supplies CDR1 SGHAT and CDR2 FQNNGV. The CDR3 spans 15 residues, from the cysteine through the phenylalanine. CDR3 DNA only is kept here, 45 bases in frame from base 1. V is cut back by 1 base and J by 2 bases, with 5 bases in the junction unmatched. The chain couples TRBV11-2 to TRBJ2-7, with 7 junctional bases fitting TRBD1. The receptor was isolated from a female donor with multiple sclerosis, enrolled in a pregnancy study. Here the sequenced sample was peripheral blood, taken in the third trimester of pregnancy. The nucleotide sequence reads TGTGCCAGCAGCTTAGGGGGGACAGTCCCCTACGAGCAGTACTTC. It translates to CASSLGGTVPYEQYF.